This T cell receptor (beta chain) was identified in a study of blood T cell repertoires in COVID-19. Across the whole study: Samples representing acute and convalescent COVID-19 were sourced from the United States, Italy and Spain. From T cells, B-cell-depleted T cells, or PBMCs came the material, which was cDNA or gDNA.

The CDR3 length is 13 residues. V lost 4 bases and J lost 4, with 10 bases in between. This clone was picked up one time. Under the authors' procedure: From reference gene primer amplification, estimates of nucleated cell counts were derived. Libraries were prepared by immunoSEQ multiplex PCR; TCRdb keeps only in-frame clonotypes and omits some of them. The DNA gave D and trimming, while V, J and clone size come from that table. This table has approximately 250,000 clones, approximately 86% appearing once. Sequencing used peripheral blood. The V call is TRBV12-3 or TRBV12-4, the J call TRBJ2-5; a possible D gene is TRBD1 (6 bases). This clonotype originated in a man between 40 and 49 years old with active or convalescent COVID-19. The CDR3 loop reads CASSSDRRETQYF. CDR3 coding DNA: TGTGCCAGCAGTTCCGACAGGCGAGAGACCCAGTACTTC.